These T cell receptor beta chains were read from a single sample in a study of cytomegalovirus exposure and HLA in healthy donors. Data came from immunoSEQ multiplex PCR; TCRdb stores just in-frame clones and leaves some out. The data hold about 110,000 clones, with around 77% observed a single time. What was sequenced was PBMCs. These receptors all stem from a human donor in good health. The CDR3 runs from the conserved cysteine through the conserved F or W. The D gene is left open where the match is weak. Size values are once, few and many counts, or a class for expanded clones, and some rows have none.

v_call: TRBV28
clone_size: once
j_call: TRBJ1-1
d_call: NA
cdr3_aa: CASFEPLGQGDTEAFF
cdr3_nt: TGTGCCAGCTTCGAGCCTTTAGGTCAAGGAGACACTGAAGCTTTCTTT

v_call: TRBV10-1
clone_size: NA
j_call: TRBJ2-6
d_call: NA
cdr3_aa: CASSDPGGANVLTF
cdr3_nt: TGCGCCAGCAGTGACCCCGGGGGGGCCAACGTCCTGACTTTC

v_call: TRBV28
clone_size: few
j_call: TRBJ2-7
d_call: NA
cdr3_aa: CASSPLGGYYEQYF
cdr3_nt: TGTGCCAGCAGTCCCCTAGGAGGCTACTACGAGCAGTACTTC

v_call: TRBV19
clone_size: NA
j_call: TRBJ2-5
d_call: TRBD1
cdr3_aa: CASSPTGGETQYF
cdr3_nt: TGTGCCAGTAGTCCGACAGGGGGCGAGACCCAGTACTTC

v_call: TRBV11-3
clone_size: few
j_call: TRBJ2-1
d_call: TRBD2
cdr3_aa: CASSLGPQTSGGAQFF
cdr3_nt: TGTGCCAGCAGCTTAGGCCCTCAGACTAGCGGAGGGGCGCAGTTCTTC

v_call: TRBV5-8
clone_size: NA
j_call: TRBJ2-7
d_call: TRBD2
cdr3_aa: CASSLTRDYDNGQYF
cdr3_nt: TGTGCCAGCAGCTTAACCCGGGACTATGATAACGGGCAGTACTTC

v_call: TRBV9
clone_size: NA
j_call: TRBJ2-3
d_call: TRBD2
cdr3_aa: CASSALGASGRGTDTQYF
cdr3_nt: TGTGCCAGCAGCGCGCTGGGGGCTAGCGGGAGAGGCACAGATACGCAGTATTTT

v_call: TRBV27
clone_size: NA
j_call: TRBJ1-5
d_call: NA
cdr3_aa: CASSLLGLMGQPQHF
cdr3_nt: TGTGCCAGCAGTTTATTGGGACTGATGGGTCAGCCCCAGCATTTT

v_call: TRBV5-4
clone_size: NA
j_call: TRBJ2-7
d_call: TRBD1
cdr3_aa: CASSVPPRTGVGEQYF
cdr3_nt: TGTGCCAGCAGTGTCCCCCCCAGGACAGGGGTGGGAGAGCAGTACTTC

v_call: TRBV14
clone_size: NA
j_call: TRBJ2-7
d_call: TRBD1
cdr3_aa: CASSRGTGRYYEQYF
cdr3_nt: TGTGCCAGCAGCCGCGGGACAGGGAGGTACTACGAGCAGTACTTC

v_call: TRBV7-6
clone_size: NA
j_call: TRBJ2-3
d_call: TRBD2
cdr3_aa: CASSPRDGLAGVPSTDTQYF
cdr3_nt: TGTGCCAGCAGCCCCAGGGACGGGCTAGCGGGAGTCCCCAGCACAGATACGCAGTATTTT

v_call: TRBV6-6
clone_size: NA
j_call: TRBJ2-7
d_call: TRBD2
cdr3_aa: CASSYSGLAGVYEQYF
cdr3_nt: TGTGCCAGCAGTTACAGTGGCCTAGCGGGAGTCTACGAGCAGTACTTC

v_call: TRBV6-5
clone_size: NA
j_call: TRBJ1-4
d_call: TRBD1
cdr3_aa: CASSEEDRGKLFF
cdr3_nt: TGTGCCAGCAGTGAGGAGGACAGGGGAAAACTGTTTTTT

v_call: TRBV19
clone_size: NA
j_call: TRBJ1-1
d_call: TRBD1
cdr3_aa: CASRTGGTMNTEAFF
cdr3_nt: TGTGCCTCCAGGACAGGGGGCACCATGAACACTGAAGCTTTCTTT

v_call: TRBV10-3
clone_size: NA
j_call: TRBJ2-7
d_call: NA
cdr3_aa: CAISGGRTQGAYEQYF
cdr3_nt: TGTGCCATCAGTGGAGGAAGGACGCAAGGGGCCTACGAGCAGTACTTC

v_call: TRBV5-1
clone_size: NA
j_call: TRBJ2-7
d_call: NA
cdr3_aa: CASRDSYEQYF
cdr3_nt: TGCGCCAGCAGGGACAGCTACGAGCAGTACTTC

v_call: TRBV5-4
clone_size: NA
j_call: TRBJ2-7
d_call: TRBD2
cdr3_aa: CASSNAFSGTSYEQYF
cdr3_nt: TGTGCCAGCAGCAACGCGTTTAGCGGGACTTCCTACGAGCAGTACTTC

v_call: TRBV18
clone_size: few
j_call: TRBJ2-5
d_call: NA
cdr3_aa: CASSPRAQYF
cdr3_nt: TGTGCCAGCTCCCCTAGAGCCCAGTACTTC

v_call: TRBV6-5
clone_size: NA
j_call: TRBJ2-1
d_call: NA
cdr3_aa: CASSRGIVYNEQFF
cdr3_nt: TGTGCCAGCAGTAGGGGTATTGTATACAATGAGCAGTTCTTC

v_call: TRBV6-5
clone_size: NA
j_call: TRBJ1-2
d_call: TRBD1
cdr3_aa: CASSYSGQGGSGYTF
cdr3_nt: TGTGCCAGCAGTTACTCCGGACAGGGGGGTAGTGGCTACACCTTC

v_call: TRBV6-5
clone_size: few
j_call: TRBJ2-3
d_call: TRBD2
cdr3_aa: CASRPPSGTTDTQYF
cdr3_nt: TGTGCCAGCAGACCTCCTAGCGGGACCACAGATACGCAGTATTTT

v_call: TRBV9
clone_size: NA
j_call: TRBJ2-7
d_call: NA
cdr3_aa: CASSTEGGSYEQYF
cdr3_nt: TGTGCCAGCAGCACAGAGGGGGGGTCCTACGAGCAGTACTTC

v_call: TRBV2
clone_size: once
j_call: TRBJ2-1
d_call: TRBD2
cdr3_aa: CATARTSGSLGYNEQFF
cdr3_nt: TGTGCCACCGCGAGGACTAGCGGGAGTCTAGGTTACAATGAGCAGTTCTTC

v_call: TRBV5-6
clone_size: NA
j_call: TRBJ1-2
d_call: TRBD1
cdr3_aa: CASTPGQRLYGYTF
cdr3_nt: TGTGCCAGCACCCCGGGACAGCGCTTATATGGCTACACCTTC

v_call: TRBV6-6
clone_size: NA
j_call: TRBJ1-1
d_call: NA
cdr3_aa: CASSYSQGDSEAFF
cdr3_nt: TGTGCCAGCAGTTACAGCCAGGGTGATTCTGAAGCTTTCTTT

v_call: TRBV28
clone_size: NA
j_call: TRBJ2-5
d_call: NA
cdr3_aa: CASSLGRGETQYF
cdr3_nt: TGTGCCAGCAGTTTAGGCAGGGGAGAGACCCAGTACTTC